The 20 T cell receptor beta chains reported below all come from one sample, sequenced in a study of blood T cells in healthy people across ages. For the second PCR, which ran for roughly 7 to 11 cycles, a sample-barcoded 5' primer and a J-beta primer mix were used. TCRdb re-derived calls from the 5' RACE reads in MiXCR, one entry per CDR3 protein. The table includes more than 1,400,000 distinct CDR3 sequences, 42% detected once. The material sequenced was blood. The receptor set was obtained from a woman aged 18-35 years in good health.

This clonotype has ten or more counts. V and J are TRBV5-1 and TRBJ1-2; D might be TRBD1 (5 bases). Germline V gene data show CDR1 as SGHRS and CDR2 as YFSETQ. This CDR3 has 14 residues. The V gene lost 4 bases and the J gene lost 1 base, with 11 bases spanning the gap. The CDR3 here is CASSPEQGNYGYTF. The CDR3 DNA sequence: TGCGCCAGCAGCCCGGAGCAGGGTAACTATGGCTACACCTTC.

The chain has TRBV20-1 and TRBJ2-3; 12 nucleotides align to TRBD2. The CDR3 runs 19 residues. V dropped 1 base and J dropped 3; count of bases not matched to a gene: 14. From germline, CDR1 is DFQATT and CDR2 SNEGSKA (reference sequence). In nucleotides, the CDR3 is TGCAGTGCTAGAGGACTAGCGGGAGCGGCGTGGCGTGATACAGATACGCAGTATTTT. Its protein product is CSARGLAGAAWRDTDTQYF.

V is TRBV27 and J is TRBJ2-4, with a weak D call TRBD2 (7 bases). With the DNA end fitting TRBJ2-7 better, the J assignment may be wrong. This CDR3 has 15 amino acids. The germline CDR1 and CDR2 sequences are MNHEY and SMNVEV (reference sequence). CDR3 DNA sequence: TGTGCCAGCAGTTTATTCGGGGGGCGCTGGTACGAGCAGTACTTC. Translated, it gives CASSLFGGRWYEQYF.

In its sample, this clonotype was seen a few times. Compared with germline, one end of the junction differs, possibly owing to a read error. The genes are TRBV7-7 and TRBJ2-5; 7 nucleotides line up with TRBD1. Germline V CDR1 and CDR2: SSHAT, FNYEAQ (reference sequence). The CDR3 is 16 residues long. The CDR3 region has the DNA TGTGCTAGCAGCCCGGAAGGGACAGCCCCAAAAGAGACCCAGTACTTC. Translation gives CASSPEGTAPKETQYF.

Ten or more counts support this clonotype. The chain links TRBV28 to TRBJ2-7; unclear D gene. This CDR3 is 12 amino acids long. Trimming shortened V by 2 bases and J by 4 bases, and 6 bases separated the two germline ends. Germline V gene data show CDR1 as MDHEN and CDR2 as SYDVKM. The CDR3 here is CASSLTAYEQYF. DNA of the CDR3: TGTGCCAGCAGTTTAACAGCTTACGAGCAGTACTTC.

This clonotype showed up just a few times. V and J are TRBV3-1 and TRBJ1-2; D call uncertain. Looked up from germline, CDR1 is LGHDT and CDR2 is YNNKEL (reference sequence). The CDR3 is 15 amino acids. V was shortened by 3 bases and J by 2 bases, with 13 bases between the two germline ends. The CDR3: CASSQKSGENYGYTF. CDR3 DNA sequence: TGTGCCAGCAGCCAGAAAAGCGGGGAAAACTATGGCTACACCTTC.

The chain joins TRBV7-9 to TRBJ2-7; possibly TRBD1 or TRBD2 for D (6 bases each). The V and J ends lost 5 bases and 6 bases respectively, with 14 bases between them. In germline, CDR1 is SEHNR, CDR2 FQNEAQ (reference sequence). The CDR3 consists of 13 residues. The CDR3 DNA sequence: TGTGCCAGCAGCCCCTCGGGGGCTGGCGAGCAGTACTTC. This encodes CASSPSGAGEQYF.

The chain joins TRBV28 to TRBJ1-2; no reliable D call. V was cut by 7 bases and J by 1 base, with 13 bases left in between. Germline V gene lookup returns CDR1 MDHEN and CDR2 SYDVKM. The CDR3 has 14 residues. CDR3 DNA sequence: TGTGCCAGCAATTTTGTCTCCCTTAACTATGGCTACACCTTC. Protein: CASNFVSLNYGYTF.

The chain uses TRBV6-5 and TRBJ2-7; no clear D gene. Trimming pared 3 bases from V and 1 base from J, leaving 10 bases between. There are 14 residues in the CDR3. Germline V CDR1 and CDR2: MNHEY, SVGAGI. This chain's CDR3 is CASSYRPVSYEQYF. The CDR3 bases are TGTGCCAGCAGTTATAGGCCGGTATCCTACGAGCAGTACTTC.

There are a few counts of this clonotype. The V gene is TRBV10-2, the J gene TRBJ2-1; the D gene is possibly TRBD2 (6 bases). This CDR3 is built from 15 residues. Germline V CDR1 and CDR2: WSHSY, SAAADI. V was pared by 3 bases and J by 0 bases, with 9 bases between. This CDR3 is CASSDPSVSYNEQFF. The CDR3 DNA reads TGCGCCAGCAGTGACCCTAGCGTCTCCTACAATGAGCAGTTCTTC.

The J gene is TRBJ2-7, the V gene TRBV4-1; D not certain. Between the trimmed V and J ends, which lost 4 bases and 5 bases, there was a span of 15 bases. The germline V gene has CDR1 MGHRA and CDR2 YSYEKL. The CDR3 has 14 amino acids. CDR3: CASSPSLDNDEQYF. The CDR3 DNA reads TGCGCCAGCAGCCCCAGTTTAGACAATGACGAGCAGTACTTC.

The genes are TRBV5-1 and TRBJ2-3; TRBD2 might be the D (6 bases). Per germline, CDR1 SGHRS and CDR2 YFSETQ. The CDR3 runs to 14 residues. V lost 4 bases and J lost 4, with 13 bases in between. The CDR3 nucleotides are TGCGCCAGCAGCCCGGAGGGCCCGGCAGATACGCAGTATTTT. Its protein is CASSPEGPADTQYF.

The chain uses TRBV29-1 and TRBJ1-2, with a tentative D call TRBD1 (6 bases). Deletions cut 4 bases from V and 3 bases from J, with 9 bases between. Germline V gene data show CDR1 as SQVTM and CDR2 as ANQGSEA. The CDR3 spans 12 residues. In DNA, the CDR3 is TGCAGCGTTGGGACAGAGTACTATGGCTACACCTTC. The encoded protein is CSVGTEYYGYTF.

The V and J genes are TRBV20-1 and TRBJ2-4; D not certain. Deletions cut 3 bases from V and 3 bases from J, with 15 bases between. Germline CDR1 and CDR2: DFQATT and SNEGSKA (reference sequence). The CDR3 is 15 amino acids. The CDR3 DNA sequence: TGCAGTGCTAGTTTAGCTGGGCCAGGCAAAAACATTCAGTACTTC. This gives the protein CSASLAGPGKNIQYF.

The J gene is TRBJ2-5, the V gene TRBV28; TRBD2 matches at 10 bases. The assigned J gene may be wrong: the sequence end matches TRBJ2-7 better. This CDR3 is 17 amino acids long. Germline CDR1 and CDR2: MDHEN and SYDVKM. CDR3 sequence reads: CASSFASGGQIILEQYF. CDR3 in DNA: TGTGCCAGCAGTTTTGCTAGCGGGGGCCAGATTATTCTCGAGCAGTACTTC.

The V and J genes are TRBV21-1 and TRBJ1-1; TRBD1, as called in the table, went unchecked against the DNA. TRBV21-1 is annotated as a pseudogene. This CDR3 is 18 amino acids long. CDR3: CASSKPQGPTPLNTEAFF. The CDR3 DNA reads TGTGCCAGCAGCAAGCCACAGGGACCTACCCCTCTGAACACTGAAGCTTTCTTT.

The chain links TRBV5-1 to TRBJ2-5; no reliable D call. Trimming stripped 0 bases from V and 11 bases from J, with 17 bases between. The CDR3 has 14 residues. Germline V CDR1 and CDR2: SGHRS, YFSETQ. The CDR3 reads CASSLEPGPVSQYF. In DNA, the CDR3 is TGCGCCAGCAGCTTGGAACCCGGGCCGGTATCGCAGTACTTC.

V is TRBV27 and J is TRBJ1-2; a weak D match, TRBD1 (6 bases). The ends were cut back, 2 bases at V and 6 bases at J, with 13 bases in the middle. The CDR3 has 14 residues. Germline V CDR1 and CDR2: MNHEY, SMNVEV (reference sequence). The CDR3 is CASSLQPQGNGYTF. CDR3 in DNA: TGTGCCAGCAGTTTACAGCCACAGGGTAATGGCTACACCTTC.

The chain recombines TRBV29-1 with TRBJ2-1; 11 bases are a match to TRBD2. The length of the CDR3 is 15 residues. Trimming at V came to 6 bases and at J to 4 bases, leaving 8 bases not matched to a gene. The germline gives CDR1 SQVTM, CDR2 ANQGSEA. CDR3 nucleotides: TGCAGCGTGGCTGGGACTAGCGGACTGTACAATGAGCAGTTCTTC. Translation gives CSVAGTSGLYNEQFF.

In its sample, this clonotype was seen a few times. The V call is TRBV9, the J call TRBJ1-1; D gene uncertain. The V gene's germline CDR1 is SGDLS and CDR2 YYNGEE. V lost 3 bases to trimming and J lost 0 bases, with 15 bases between them. This CDR3 is built from 16 residues. Here the CDR3 reads CASSGRSGLMNTEAFF. The CDR3 region has the DNA TGTGCCAGCAGCGGCAGATCCGGTTTAATGAACACTGAAGCTTTCTTT.